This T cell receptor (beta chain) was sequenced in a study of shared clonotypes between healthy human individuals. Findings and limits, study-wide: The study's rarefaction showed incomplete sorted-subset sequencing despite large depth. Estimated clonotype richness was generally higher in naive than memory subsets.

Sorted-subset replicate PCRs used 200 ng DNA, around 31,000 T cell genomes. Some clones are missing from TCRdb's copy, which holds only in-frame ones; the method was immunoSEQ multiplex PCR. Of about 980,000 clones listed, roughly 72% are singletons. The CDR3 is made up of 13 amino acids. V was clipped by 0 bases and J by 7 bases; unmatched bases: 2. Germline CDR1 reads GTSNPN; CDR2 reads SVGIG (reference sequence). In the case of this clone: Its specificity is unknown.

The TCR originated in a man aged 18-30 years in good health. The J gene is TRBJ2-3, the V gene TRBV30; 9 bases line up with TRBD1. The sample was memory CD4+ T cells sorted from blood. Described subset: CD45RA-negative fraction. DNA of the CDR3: TGTGCCTGGAGTGTACAGGGGGCAAATACGCAGTATTTT. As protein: CAWSVQGANTQYF. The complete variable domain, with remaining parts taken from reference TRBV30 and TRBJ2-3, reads SQTIHQWPATLVQPVGSPLSLECTVEGTSNPNLYWYRQAAGRGLQLLFYSVGIGQISSEVPQNLSASRPQDRQFILSSKKLLLSDSGFYLCAWSVQGANTQYFGPGTRLTVL.